This T cell receptor (beta chain) appears in the sequencing data of a study of T-cell memory formation after mild COVID-19. Using its own MiXCR run on the 5' RACE reads, TCRdb lists one record per CDR3 protein. The sample has fewer than 500,000 distinct CDR3 sequences, roughly 25% seen once. This clonotype was seen more than once but under ten times. What it binds is not known. The CDR3 contains 16 residues. The V and J ends lost 1 base and 4 bases, in that order; junction bases with no gene match: 4. Regarding the study as a whole: Memory cells collected pre-infection included some clones that later responded, suggesting cross-reactive memory joined. Among clones peaking at day 37 in the second wave, SARS-CoV-2 specificity remained unconfirmed. Contracting clones, day 15 to 85, had balanced CD4/CD8, and later expanders favored CD4+.

The sample consisted of PBMCs or a T cell subset sorted from them (not recorded which). The chain uses TRBV12-3 or TRBV12-4 and TRBJ1-1; the match to TRBD1 covers 12 bases. The sequence derives from an adult woman who had mild COVID-19 (a few samples of this study predate the infection). Cell type and time point are not known. CDR3 DNA: TGTGCCAGCAGTTTAGGGGGACAGGGGGCAGGCACTGAAGCTTTCTTT. Amino acids: CASSLGGQGAGTEAFF.